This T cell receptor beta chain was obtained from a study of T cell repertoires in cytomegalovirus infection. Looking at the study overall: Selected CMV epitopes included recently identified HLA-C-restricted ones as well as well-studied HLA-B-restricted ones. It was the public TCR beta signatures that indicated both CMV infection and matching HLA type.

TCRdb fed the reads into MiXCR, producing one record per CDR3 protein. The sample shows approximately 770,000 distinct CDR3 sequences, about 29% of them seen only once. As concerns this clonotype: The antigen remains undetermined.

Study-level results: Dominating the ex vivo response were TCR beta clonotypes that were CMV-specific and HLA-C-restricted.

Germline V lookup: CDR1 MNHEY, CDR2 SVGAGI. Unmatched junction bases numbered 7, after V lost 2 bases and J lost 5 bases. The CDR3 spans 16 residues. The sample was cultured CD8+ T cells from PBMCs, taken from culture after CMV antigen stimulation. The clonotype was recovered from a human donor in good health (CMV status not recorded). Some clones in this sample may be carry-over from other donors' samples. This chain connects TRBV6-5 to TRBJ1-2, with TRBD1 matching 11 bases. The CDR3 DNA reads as TGTGCCAGCAGTTACGATGGACAGGGGGCGCGGTATGGCTACACCTTC. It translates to CASSYDGQGARYGYTF.